This TCR beta chain was identified during a study of T cells after yellow fever vaccination. Study-level background: Those fractions that held only low numbers of cells were prepared using the SMART-Seq v4 Ultra Low Input RNA kit.

Researchers made TCR cDNA using 5'RACE template switching, and this step added a universal primer site and UMIs. TCRdb reanalysed the 5' RACE reads using MiXCR and keeps one entry per CDR3 protein. The sample has a few hundred thousand distinct CDR3 sequences; less than 4.5% are singletons. This clonotype was detected many times. Its specificity is unknown. Notes on the study in general: Weaker, the secondary response had a peak occurring faster, on day 5 versus 15. Primary-vaccination clones mostly resurfaced post-booster (about 95% CD4, roughly 90% CD8).

Trimming left V 3 bases short and J 0 bases short, with 15 bases between. The germline CDR1 and CDR2 sequences are SGHRS and YFSETQ. The CDR3 totals 16 residues. The chain recombines TRBV5-1 with TRBJ1-1; D uncertain. The input for sequencing was PBMCs, taken on the day of the yellow fever booster vaccination. The TCR sequence derives from a man between 18 and 35 years old who received the YFV17D yellow fever vaccine. CDR3 amino acids: CASSYGVSSMNTEAFF. The CDR3, as DNA: TGCGCCAGCAGCTACGGGGTGTCGTCGATGAACACTGAAGCTTTCTTT.